This is a list of T cell receptor beta chains from one sample in a study of CD8 T cells in ankylosing spondylitis. Each CDR3 protein is one row after TCRdb ran MiXCR on the 5' RACE reads. This table has approximately 520,000 distinct CDR3 sequences, 5.3% appearing once. What was sequenced was blood, either unsorted or a sorted T cell fraction (not recorded which). Source of these receptors: a male donor with ankylosing spondylitis. Each CDR3 is given with its conserved first and last residue. The order of the fields is D gene, V gene, clone size, CDR3 length, J gene, CDR3 DNA, CDR3 protein. The D gene is left open where the match is weak. For some rows the clone size is stated as once, few or many, or as a class when expanded; others skip it.

d_call: TRBD1
v_call: TRBV28
clone_size: many
cdr3_length: 15
j_call: TRBJ1-6
cdr3_nt: TGTGCCAGCAGTTACCGACAGGGACCCAATTCACCCCTCCACTTT
cdr3_aa: CASSYRQGPNSPLHF

d_call: TRBD2
v_call: TRBV20-1
clone_size: few
cdr3_length: 17
j_call: TRBJ2-3
cdr3_nt: TGCAGTGCTGCAAAAACCGGGACTAGTCGATTTTTGGATACGCAGTATTTT
cdr3_aa: CSAAKTGTSRFLDTQYF

d_call: TRBD1
v_call: TRBV10-1
clone_size: many
cdr3_length: 14
j_call: TRBJ1-2
cdr3_nt: TGCGCCAGCAGCCCGACAGGGGACCACGGTGGCTACACCTTC
cdr3_aa: CASSPTGDHGGYTF

d_call: .
v_call: TRBV12-3/TRBV12-4
clone_size: many
cdr3_length: 11
j_call: TRBJ1-1
cdr3_nt: TGTGCCAGCAGTTTTGACGGGAGAGCTTTCTTT
cdr3_aa: CASSFDGRAFF

d_call: TRBD2
v_call: TRBV2
clone_size: .
cdr3_length: 16
j_call: TRBJ2-1
cdr3_nt: TGTGCCAGCAGTGGACCCCTAGCGGGAGACCCCAATGAGCAGTTCTTC
cdr3_aa: CASSGPLAGDPNEQFF

d_call: .
v_call: TRBV27
clone_size: many
cdr3_length: 15
j_call: TRBJ2-3
cdr3_nt: TGTGCCAGCACTCAGAACCGGGCAGCCACAGATACGCAGTATTTT
cdr3_aa: CASTQNRAATDTQYF

d_call: .
v_call: TRBV28
clone_size: many
cdr3_length: 13
j_call: TRBJ1-1
cdr3_nt: TGTGCCAGCAGTTGGGGCACGGACACTGAAGCTTTCTTT
cdr3_aa: CASSWGTDTEAFF

d_call: .
v_call: TRBV28
clone_size: many
cdr3_length: 15
j_call: TRBJ2-7
cdr3_nt: TGTGCCAGCAGTTTAGCGGGGACGAAGGTGCGAGAGCAGTACTTC
cdr3_aa: CASSLAGTKVREQYF

d_call: TRBD2
v_call: TRBV28
clone_size: many
cdr3_length: 16
j_call: TRBJ2-5
cdr3_nt: TGTGCCAGCAGTCCACCTTTAGCGGGAGGCGCCGAGACCCAGTACTTC
cdr3_aa: CASSPPLAGGAETQYF

d_call: .
v_call: TRBV6-2/TRBV6-3
clone_size: many
cdr3_length: 19
j_call: TRBJ1-5
cdr3_nt: TGTGCCAGCAGTAGTGACAGGCCCGACGGGGGATATAGCAATCAGCCCCAGCATTTT
cdr3_aa: CASSSDRPDGGYSNQPQHF

d_call: .
v_call: TRBV29-1
clone_size: many
cdr3_length: 14
j_call: TRBJ1-2
cdr3_nt: TGCAGCGTTGGAGGCAGACACCAATTATATGGCTACACCTTC
cdr3_aa: CSVGGRHQLYGYTF

d_call: .
v_call: TRBV29-1
clone_size: .
cdr3_length: 15
j_call: TRBJ2-2
cdr3_nt: TGCAGCGTGAGATATGACAACCTAGGTCCCGGGGAGCTGTTTTTT
cdr3_aa: CSVRYDNLGPGELFF

d_call: TRBD1
v_call: TRBV5-7
clone_size: many
cdr3_length: 14
j_call: TRBJ1-2
cdr3_nt: TGTGCCAGCAGCACGACAGGGGCGGACTATGGCTACACCTTC
cdr3_aa: CASSTTGADYGYTF

d_call: TRBD2
v_call: TRBV5-1
clone_size: few
cdr3_length: 15
j_call: TRBJ2-7
cdr3_nt: TGCGCCAGCAGCTTGGTTCTAGCGGGTGACTACGAGCAGTACTTC
cdr3_aa: CASSLVLAGDYEQYF

d_call: TRBD1
v_call: TRBV6-1
clone_size: many
cdr3_length: 16
j_call: TRBJ2-2
cdr3_nt: TGTGCCAGCAGCCGGACAGGGGTTCCGAACACCGGGGAGCTGTTTTTT
cdr3_aa: CASSRTGVPNTGELFF